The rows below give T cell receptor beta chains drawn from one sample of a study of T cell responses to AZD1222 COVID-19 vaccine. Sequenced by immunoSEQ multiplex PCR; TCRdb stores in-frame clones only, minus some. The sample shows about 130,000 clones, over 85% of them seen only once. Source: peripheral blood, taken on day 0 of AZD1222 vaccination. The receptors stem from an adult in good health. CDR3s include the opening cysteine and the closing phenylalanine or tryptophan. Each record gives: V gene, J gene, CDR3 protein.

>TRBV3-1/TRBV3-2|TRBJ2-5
CASSQLGLGSQETQYF
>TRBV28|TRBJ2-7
CASSYSGTGGYEQYF
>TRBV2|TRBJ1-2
CASPGLLGYGYTF
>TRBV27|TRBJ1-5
CASSLFSLLDRLELHF
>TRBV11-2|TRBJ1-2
CASSWKAGAFGGKNYGYTF
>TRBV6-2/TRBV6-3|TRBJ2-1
CASSKRQDYNEQFF
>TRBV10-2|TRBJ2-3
CASTLDSASTDTQYF
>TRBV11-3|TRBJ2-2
CASSFKGQGWTGELFF
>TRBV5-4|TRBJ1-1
CASSLEQGAGAFF
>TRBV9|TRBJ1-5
CASSVGSLRNQPQHF
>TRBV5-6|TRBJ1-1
CASSSYGQGLTEAFF
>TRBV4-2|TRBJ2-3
CASSQLNLAGGRSDTQYF
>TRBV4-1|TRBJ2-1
CASSQDPGGVYEQFF
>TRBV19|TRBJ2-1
CASGALGTSGSSYNEQFF
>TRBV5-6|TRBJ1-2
CASSSGTFGYTF
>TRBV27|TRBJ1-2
CASSLYVGQGGGYTF
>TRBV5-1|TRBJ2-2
CASSMTDSNTGELFF
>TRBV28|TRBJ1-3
CASSSGIASGNTIYF
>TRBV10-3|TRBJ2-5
CAIRAGGTETQYF
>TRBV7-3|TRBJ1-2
CASSLNPAAGYGYTF
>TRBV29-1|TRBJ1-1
CSGGHLTEAFF
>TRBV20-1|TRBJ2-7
CSASPGVFSYEQYF
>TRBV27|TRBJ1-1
CASSQLTGPNTEAFF
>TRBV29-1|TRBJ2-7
CSVELRGAEQYF
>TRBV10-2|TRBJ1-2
CASSENASGGNF
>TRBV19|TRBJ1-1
CASSLAGSRNTEAFF
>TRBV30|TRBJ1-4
CAALGTDNEKLFF
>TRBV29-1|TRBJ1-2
CSAVSGGNYGYTF
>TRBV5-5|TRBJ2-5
CASSLSGLYETQYF
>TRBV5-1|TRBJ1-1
CASSPSTANTEAFF
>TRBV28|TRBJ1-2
CASTLRDRANYGYTF
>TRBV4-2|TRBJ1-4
CASSHSGANEKLFF
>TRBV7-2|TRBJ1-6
CASSTNLGAGSPLHF
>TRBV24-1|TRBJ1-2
CATSDTGTGGLNYGYTF
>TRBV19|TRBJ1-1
CASSHVDRLNTEAFF
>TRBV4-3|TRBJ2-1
CASSQDSGTGARWDEQFF
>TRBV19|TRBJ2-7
CASTSGSSYEQYF
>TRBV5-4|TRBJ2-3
CASSPGRLVGNPDTQYF
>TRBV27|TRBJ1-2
CASRLSGQPLYGYTF
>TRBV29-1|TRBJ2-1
CSAPAVDLQFF
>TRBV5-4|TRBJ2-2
CASSHMDRRNTGELFF
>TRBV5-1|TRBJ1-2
CASSSARTNYGYTF